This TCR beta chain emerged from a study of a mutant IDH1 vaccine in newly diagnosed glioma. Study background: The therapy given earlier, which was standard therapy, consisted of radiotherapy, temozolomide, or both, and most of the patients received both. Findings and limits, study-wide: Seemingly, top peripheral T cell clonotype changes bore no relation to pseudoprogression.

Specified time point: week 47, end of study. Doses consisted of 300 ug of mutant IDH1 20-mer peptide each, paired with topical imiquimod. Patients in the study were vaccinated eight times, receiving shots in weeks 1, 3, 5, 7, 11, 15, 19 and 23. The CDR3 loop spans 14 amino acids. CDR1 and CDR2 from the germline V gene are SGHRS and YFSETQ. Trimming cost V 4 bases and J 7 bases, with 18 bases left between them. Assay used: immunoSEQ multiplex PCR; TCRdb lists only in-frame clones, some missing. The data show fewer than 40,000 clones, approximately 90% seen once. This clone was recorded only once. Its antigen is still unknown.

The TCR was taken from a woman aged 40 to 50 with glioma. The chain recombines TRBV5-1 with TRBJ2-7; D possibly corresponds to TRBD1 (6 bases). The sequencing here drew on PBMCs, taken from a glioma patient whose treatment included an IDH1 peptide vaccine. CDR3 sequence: CASSPGTPTGEQYF. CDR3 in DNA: TGCGCCAGCAGCCCCGGGACACCGACGGGAGAGCAGTACTTC. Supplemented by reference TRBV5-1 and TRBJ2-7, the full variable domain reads KAGVTQTPRYLIKTRGQQVTLSCSPISGHRSVSWYQQTPGQGLQFLFEYFSETQRNKGNFPGRFSGRQFSNSRSEMNVSTLELGDSALYLCASSPGTPTGEQYFGPGTRLTVT.